The 20 T cell receptor beta chains below were found in one sample sequenced in a study of beta chain features in type 1 diabetes. The study reverse transcribed the entire isolated RNA, so it sequenced expressed TCRB transcripts. The assay was immunoSEQ multiplex PCR, and TCRdb's table has in-frame clones only and misses some. The sample has 300,000 to 400,000 clones, roughly 12% seen once. The sequenced sample consisted of naive CD4+ T cells from blood. These TCRs come from a man between 18 and 29 years old in good health.

In its sample, this clone was seen a few times. V is TRBV4-3 and J is TRBJ2-7, with 11 bases lining up with TRBD1. Trimming removed 9 bases from V and 0 bases from J; junction bases left unmatched: 1. There are 13 residues in the CDR3. Per germline, CDR1 LGHNA and CDR2 YSLEER. This chain's CDR3 is CARGQGASYEQYF. As DNA, the CDR3 is TGCGCCAGAGGACAGGGGGCCTCCTACGAGCAGTACTTC.

This clone was detected a few times. The chain recombines TRBV9 with TRBJ1-5, with 8 bases identical to TRBD1. V shed 4 bases, J shed 0 bases, and the junction held 12 bases outside the gene matches. CDR1 and CDR2 (germline): SGDLS, YYNGEE. The CDR3 contains 18 residues. CDR3 DNA: TGTGCCAGCAGCTATAAGGGACAGGAAATACATAGCAATCAGCCCCAGCATTTT. It specifies CASSYKGQEIHSNQPQHF.

The chain employs TRBV18 and TRBJ2-1; TRBD1 aligns across 9 bases. The V gene end was trimmed by 6 bases and the J gene end by 10 bases; junction bases not matched to a gene: 13. Germline-derived CDR1 and CDR2 are KGHSH and LQKENI. The CDR3 loop spans 15 amino acids. The CDR3 is CASSQRTGVENEQFF. In DNA, the CDR3 is TGTGCCAGCTCCCAAAGGACAGGGGTGGAGAACGAGCAGTTCTTC.

The V gene is TRBV4-2, the J gene TRBJ2-7, with 11 bases fitting TRBD2. Germline V gene sequence: CDR1 LGHNA, CDR2 YNFKEQ. This CDR3 is built from 18 residues. Trimming at V came to 2 bases and at J to 3 bases, leaving 12 bases not matched to a gene. CDR3 in amino acids: CASSQSTSGSVVLYEQYF. The CDR3 coding sequence is TGTGCCAGCAGCCAAAGTACTAGCGGGAGCGTCGTGCTCTACGAGCAGTACTTC.

This clone has a handful of counts. This rearrangement joins TRBV4-3 to TRBJ1-5; D is possibly TRBD1 (6 bases). The V gene's germline CDR1 is LGHNA and CDR2 YSLEER. The CDR3 totals 12 residues. Trimming removed 0 bases from V and 10 bases from J, with 7 bases in between. CDR3 residues: CASSQDGGPQHF. For the CDR3, the DNA is TGCGCCAGCAGCCAAGATGGGGGCCCCCAGCATTTT.

This clone was seen a few times. V usage is TRBV5-4 and J usage is TRBJ2-1; 13 positions match TRBD2. J was trimmed by 8 bases and V by 4 bases; bases with no gene match: 18. CDR1 is SGHNT, CDR2 YYREEE, per germline (reference sequence). The length of the CDR3 is 19 residues. CDR3 in DNA: TGTGCCAGCAGCCCACCAAAGCTACTAGCGGGGGGGCCTTTCGATGAGCAGTTCTTC. Amino acid sequence: CASSPPKLLAGGPFDEQFF.

The rearrangement links TRBV11-2 to TRBJ2-1; TRBD2 aligns across 8 bases. The CDR3 runs to 16 residues. Losses at the gene ends were 4 bases for V and 2 bases for J; bases not matched to a gene: 7. The germline V gene encodes CDR1 SGHAT and CDR2 FQNNGV. In nucleotides, the CDR3 is TGTGCCAGCAGCTCAAGAGCGGGGGACGCCTACAATGAGCAGTTCTTC. This gives the protein CASSSRAGDAYNEQFF.

For this clone: Other DNA variants within this sample encode the same CDR3. This chain connects TRBV7-2 to TRBJ2-5, with 12 bases lining up with TRBD2. In germline, CDR1 is SGHTA, CDR2 FQGNSA. This CDR3 contains 14 residues. The V and J ends lost 3 bases and 5 bases, in that order; junction bases with no gene match: 1. The CDR3 reads CASSLGLAGETQYF. The CDR3 DNA sequence: TGTGCCAGCAGCTTGGGACTAGCGGGTGAGACCCAGTACTTC.

In its sample, this clone was seen a few times. This chain connects TRBV9 to TRBJ2-1; possibly TRBD2 for D (5 bases). V was clipped by 0 bases and J by 4 bases, with 11 bases between them. The CDR3 contains 15 residues. Germline V lookup: CDR1 SGDLS, CDR2 YYNGEE. CDR3 in amino acids: CASSVGAEAYNEQFF. CDR3 coding DNA: TGTGCCAGCAGCGTAGGTGCGGAGGCATACAATGAGCAGTTCTTC.

The CDR3: CASSIAVSSYNEQFF. DNA of the CDR3: TGTGCCAGTAGTATCGCGGTGAGCTCCTACAATGAGCAGTTCTTC. The chain couples TRBV19 to TRBJ2-1; D gene unclear. The CDR3 covers 15 residues. Trimming cost V 3 bases and J 0 bases, with 9 bases left between them. Germline V gives CDR1 LNHDA, CDR2 SQIVND (reference sequence).

The chain couples TRBV5-4 to TRBJ2-5; 7 nucleotides match TRBD1. The germline gives CDR1 SGHNT, CDR2 YYREEE (reference sequence). The V gene end was trimmed by 0 bases and the J gene end by 3 bases; junction bases not matched to a gene: 14. This CDR3 region has 18 residues. The CDR3 DNA sequence: TGTGCCAGCAGCTTGGGATTACAGGGGTCGCTTCTGGAAGAGACCCAGTACTTC. Translating it yields CASSLGLQGSLLEETQYF. The complete variable domain, with remaining parts taken from reference TRBV5-4 and TRBJ2-5, reads ETGVTQSPTHLIKTRGQQVTLRCSSQSGHNTVSWYQQALGQGPQFIFQYYREEENGRGNFPPRFSGLQFPNYSSELNVNALELDDSALYLCASSLGLQGSLLEETQYFGPGTRLLVL.

The gene calls are TRBV7-9 and TRBJ1-4, with D possibly being TRBD1 (6 bases). Germline values: CDR1 SEHNR, CDR2 FQNEAQ (reference sequence). CDR3 length: 15 amino acids. Trimming took off 2 bases at V and 0 bases at J, with 7 bases between the two ends. The CDR3 spells CASSLTGPTNEKLFF. DNA for the CDR3: TGTGCCAGCAGCTTAACAGGGCCAACTAATGAAAAACTGTTTTTT.

This clone was recorded a few times. The J gene is TRBJ2-7, the V gene TRBV28; 7 bases match TRBD2. This CDR3 has 15 amino acids. With 6 bases clipped from V and 2 bases from J, the junction kept 10 bases outside the gene matches. CDR1 is MDHEN, CDR2 SYDVKM, per germline. CDR3 in DNA: TGTGCCAGCAGGGCGAGCGGGGTTTCTACCTACGAGCAGTACTTC. Its translation: CASRASGVSTYEQYF.

This clone was observed a few times. The chain recombines TRBV28 with TRBJ2-2; D is perhaps TRBD2 (5 bases). Germline values: CDR1 MDHEN, CDR2 SYDVKM. CDR3 length: 14 residues. V shed 7 bases and J shed 6 bases, with 15 bases lying between them. Here the CDR3 DNA reads TGTGCCAGCACTAAAGGAGGTTCCGCCGGGGAGCTGTTTTTT. Translated, it gives CASTKGGSAGELFF.

This clone was seen only a few times. The rearrangement links TRBV29-1 to TRBJ1-3; tentatively, D is TRBD1 (6 bases). The CDR3 is 18 amino acids. Trimming pared 4 bases from V and 6 bases from J, leaving 28 bases between. Germline V gene lookup returns CDR1 SQVTM and CDR2 ANQGSEA. CDR3 amino acids: CSVADKRDTLGPTNTIYF. CDR3 nucleotide sequence: TGCAGCGTTGCCGACAAAAGGGACACCTTGGGCCCGACAAACACCATATATTTT.

CDR3 sequence: CSGGGWRPSYEQYF. Written as DNA, the CDR3 is TGCAGCGGGGGGGGATGGCGGCCCTCCTACGAGCAGTACTTC. This chain links TRBV29-1 with TRBJ2-7; 7 bases agree with TRBD2. The CDR3 contains 14 residues. Germline CDR1 reads SQVTM; CDR2 reads ANQGSEA. The junction had 9 bases not matched to a gene; V was cut back by 7 bases and J by 0 bases.

This clone occurred a few times. V gene TRBV2 combines with J gene TRBJ1-1; the D gene is possibly TRBD1 (5 bases). The CDR3 is 14 amino acids. The V end lost 2 bases, the J end lost 1 base, and 8 bases lay between the germline ends. Germline CDR1 SNHLY, CDR2 FYNNEI. The CDR3 protein is CASSEFGQNTEAFF. The CDR3 DNA is TGTGCCAGCAGTGAATTTGGACAGAACACTGAAGCTTTCTTT.

The chain is built from TRBV10-2 and TRBJ2-3; 9 bases match TRBD1. The CDR3 is made up of 15 amino acids. V was pared by 6 bases and J by 3 bases, with 7 bases of the junction left unmatched. Germline V gene data show CDR1 as WSHSY and CDR2 as SAAADI. CDR3 region: CASRQRDRETDTQYF. The CDR3 bases are TGCGCCAGCAGGCAGAGGGACAGGGAGACAGATACGCAGTATTTT.

The rearrangement joins TRBV7-6 to TRBJ1-1; 8 bases map to TRBD1. Trimming at V came to 5 bases and at J to 4 bases, leaving 6 bases not matched to a gene. Germline CDR1 is SGHVS and CDR2 is FNYEAQ. The CDR3 is 14 amino acids. CDR3 in DNA: TGTGCCAGCAGCCTCAGGGGGCGCAGCACTGAAGCTTTCTTT. Its translation: CASSLRGRSTEAFF.

CDR3 sequence reads: CASSQGTLGGPQYF. DNA of the CDR3: TGCGCCAGCAGCCAAGGGACGCTAGGCGGGCCCCAGTACTTC. The rearrangement uses TRBV4-3 and TRBJ2-5, with D possibly matching TRBD2 (5 bases). This CDR3 spans 14 amino acids. CDR1 is LGHNA, CDR2 YSLEER, per germline. Trimming left V 1 base short and J 9 bases short, with 15 bases between.